This entry lists 30 T cell receptor beta chains sequenced from one sample in a study of cytomegalovirus exposure and HLA in healthy donors. PCR was performed using 60 Vbeta and 13 Jbeta primers. Clones were sequenced by immunoSEQ multiplex PCR, and TCRdb holds only the in-frame ones, with some missing. The table lists 150,000 to 200,000 clones, 75% to 85% of them singletons, with roughly 2% in the top ten. Material: PBMCs. Receptors originate from a woman in her twenties or thirties in good health and CMV-seronegative.

This clone was picked up one time. The gene calls are TRBV2 and TRBJ2-5; 10 bases align to TRBD2. This CDR3 has 15 amino acids. The germline CDR1 and CDR2 sequences are SNHLY and FYNNEI. V dropped 6 bases and J dropped 2; count of bases not matched to a gene: 6. The CDR3 region is CASRATSGEQETQYF. As DNA, the CDR3 is TGTGCCAGCAGGGCAACTAGCGGGGAACAAGAGACCCAGTACTTC.

The V and J genes are TRBV6-1 and TRBJ1-5; D is perhaps TRBD1 (5 bases). CDR3 size: 14 residues. Per the germline V gene, CDR1 is MNHNS and CDR2 is SASEGT. V gave up 7 bases and J gave up 4 bases, with 14 bases separating them. The CDR3: CASILQGINQPQHF. The CDR3 bases are TGTGCCAGCATCCTGCAGGGAATAAATCAGCCCCAGCATTTT.

V usage is TRBV18 and J usage is TRBJ2-3, with D possibly being TRBD2 (5 bases). This CDR3 comprises 14 residues. V was shortened by 3 bases and J by 8 bases, with 15 bases between the two germline ends. Germline assignment: CDR1 KGHSH and CDR2 LQKENI. CDR3 amino acids: CASSPLRSEGTQYF. For the CDR3, the DNA is TGTGCCAGCTCACCGCTGCGGTCTGAGGGTACGCAGTATTTT.

This clone appeared once. This chain links TRBV2 with TRBJ2-1; D might be TRBD2 (5 bases). CDR1 SNHLY and CDR2 FYNNEI come from the germline V gene. Trimming took off 0 bases at V and 8 bases at J, with 14 bases between the two ends. The CDR3 totals 15 residues. CDR3 sequence reads: CASSEASSPLDEQFF. CDR3 in DNA: TGTGCCAGCAGTGAAGCGTCTAGCCCCCTCGATGAGCAGTTCTTC.

The sample holds one count of this clone. The rearrangement joins TRBV5-1 to TRBJ2-5, with a possible D match to TRBD1 (5 bases). The CDR3 runs 17 residues. The V gene's germline CDR1 is SGHRS and CDR2 YFSETQ. Trimming removed 2 bases at V and 2 bases at J, with 19 bases between. This CDR3 reads CASSFGLRQSPQETQYF. Written as DNA, the CDR3 is TGCGCCAGCAGCTTTGGGCTAAGACAGTCCCCGCAAGAGACCCAGTACTTC. The entire variable domain, with the rest obtained from reference TRBV5-1 and TRBJ2-5, is as follows: KAGVTQTPRYLIKTRGQQVTLSCSPISGHRSVSWYQQTPGQGLQFLFEYFSETQRNKGNFPGRFSGRQFSNSRSEMNVSTLELGDSALYLCASSFGLRQSPQETQYFGPGTRLLVL.

This chain connects TRBV28 to TRBJ2-7; D ambiguous. Between the trimmed V and J ends, which lost 2 bases and 4 bases, there was a span of 6 bases. The CDR3 extends over 12 amino acids. Germline lookup yields CDR1 MDHEN and CDR2 SYDVKM. CDR3 sequence: CASSLKSYEQYF. In nucleotides, the CDR3 is TGTGCCAGCAGTTTAAAGAGTTACGAGCAGTACTTC. Supplemented by reference TRBV28 and TRBJ2-7, the full variable domain reads DVKVTQSSRYLVKRTGEKVFLECVQDMDHENMFWYRQDPGLGLRLIYFSYDVKMKEKGDIPEGYSVSREKKERFSLILESASTNQTSMYLCASSLKSYEQYFGPGTRLTVT.

The V call is TRBV14, the J call TRBJ1-1, with D hard to call. CDR1 is SGHDN and CDR2 is FVKESK in the germline V gene. The CDR3 is 13 amino acids. Trimming pared 0 bases from V and 3 bases from J, leaving 5 bases between. CDR3 sequence: CASSQEQYTEAFF. The DNA for the CDR3 is TGTGCCAGCAGCCAAGAACAGTACACTGAAGCTTTCTTT.

To note about this clone: Other DNA sequences of this sample code for an identical CDR3. V is TRBV7-2 and J is TRBJ1-2; D perhaps matches TRBD1 (6 bases). Germline loops: CDR1 SGHTA, CDR2 FQGNSA. The CDR3 spans 15 residues. V was pared by 7 bases and J by 0 bases, with 15 bases between. CDR3 loop: CASTPSGGPNYGYTF. CDR3 DNA: TGTGCCAGCACCCCCTCGGGGGGCCCTAACTATGGCTACACCTTC.

The chain links TRBV29-1 to TRBJ1-4; 11 bases are shared with TRBD1. The V gene's germline CDR1 is SQVTM and CDR2 ANQGSEA. This CDR3 has 15 residues. V shed 7 bases, J shed 7 bases, and the junction held 11 bases outside the gene matches. This CDR3 reads CSGRGQGAQGEKLFF. The DNA of the CDR3 is TGCAGCGGGAGAGGACAGGGGGCCCAGGGTGAAAAACTGTTTTTT.

The rearrangement links TRBV25-1 to TRBJ2-5, with TRBD2 as a possible D gene (5 bases). CDR3 size: 14 residues. In germline, CDR1 is MGHDK, CDR2 SYGVNS. Trimming removed 0 bases from V and 4 bases from J, with 9 bases in between. In DNA form, the CDR3 reads TGTGCCAGCAGTGAATATGATCGGGGAGAGACCCAGTACTTC. The encoded protein is CASSEYDRGETQYF.

CDR3 DNA sequence: TGTGCCAGCAGCTTAGTGGGGGGGTTCGGAGAAAAACTGTTTTTT. Protein: CASSLVGGFGEKLFF. The genes are TRBV7-8 and TRBJ1-4; a weak D match, TRBD1 (5 bases). CDR3 length equals 15 residues. Germline V lookup: CDR1 SGHVS, CDR2 FQNEAQ. Trimming removed 1 base from V and 8 bases from J, with 14 bases in between.

The genes are TRBV19 and TRBJ1-5; TRBD1 aligns across 11 bases. Trimming removed 3 bases from V and 6 bases from J; junction bases left unmatched: 4. The CDR3 runs 15 residues. In germline, CDR1 is LNHDA, CDR2 SQIVND (reference sequence). The DNA for the CDR3 is TGTGCCAGTAGTATTACCGGGACAGGGGGTCAGCCCCAGCATTTT. Amino acid sequence: CASSITGTGGQPQHF. Full variable domain (missing parts from reference TRBV19 and TRBJ1-5): DGGITQSPKYLFRKEGQNVTLSCEQNLNHDAMYWYRQDPGQGLRLIYYSQIVNDFQKGDIAEGYSVSREKKESFPLTVTSAQKNPTAFYLCASSITGTGGQPQHFGDGTRLSIL.

As concerns this clone: The junction differs from germline at one of its ends, possibly a read error. J is TRBJ2-3 and V is TRBV7-7; a possible D gene is TRBD2 (7 bases). Per germline, CDR1 SSHAT and CDR2 FNYEAQ (reference sequence). This CDR3 spans 16 amino acids. The CDR3 sequence is CASSLEAGGHSDTQYF. CDR3 DNA: TGTGCTAGCAGCTTAGAAGCCGGGGGGCACTCAGATACGCAGTATTTT.

For the CDR3, the DNA is TGTGCCAGCAGCTGGCTTGGAGGACAGGGACGATATGGCTACACCTTC. This gives the protein CASSWLGGQGRYGYTF. This chain connects TRBV7-8 to TRBJ1-2; the match to TRBD1 covers 8 bases. The J segment lost 5 bases and the V segment lost 4 bases, leaving 12 bases of the junction unmatched. The CDR3 extends over 16 amino acids. Germline lookup yields CDR1 SGHVS and CDR2 FQNEAQ.

The chain uses TRBV7-9 and TRBJ2-3; tentatively, D is TRBD1 (7 bases). CDR1 and CDR2 (germline): SEHNR, FQNEAQ (reference sequence). The length of the CDR3 is 16 residues. V was cut by 4 bases and J by 0 bases, with 14 bases left in between. This CDR3 is CASSSEGQLSTDTQYF. In DNA, the CDR3 is TGTGCCAGCAGCTCGGAGGGACAGCTTAGCACAGATACGCAGTATTTT.

This clone was counted between two and nine times. The V gene is TRBV27, the J gene TRBJ2-1; perhaps TRBD2 as D (7 bases). Germline lookup yields CDR1 MNHEY and CDR2 SMNVEV (reference sequence). V lost 0 bases to trimming and J lost 3 bases, with 12 bases between them. The CDR3 is made up of 16 amino acids. CDR3 loop: CASSLSGGGGYNEQFF. In DNA form, the CDR3 reads TGTGCCAGCAGTTTATCGGGGGGCGGGGGCTACAATGAGCAGTTCTTC.

The J gene is TRBJ2-2, the V gene TRBV6-5, with 13 bases identical to TRBD2. Per the germline V gene, CDR1 is MNHEY and CDR2 is SVGAGI. This CDR3 spans 15 amino acids. V lost 5 bases and J lost 5; bases outside the gene matches: 2. CDR3 in amino acids: CASSRGLAGTGELFF. The CDR3 coding sequence is TGTGCCAGCAGTCGGGGACTAGCGGGGACCGGGGAGCTGTTTTTT.

This rearrangement joins TRBV5-1 to TRBJ1-2; tentative D call: TRBD1 (6 bases). Germline V CDR1 and CDR2: SGHRS, YFSETQ. The germline V and J ends were trimmed by 4 bases and 2 bases, with 9 bases remaining between them. CDR3 length equals 13 residues. The CDR3 DNA follows: TGCGCCAGCAGCGCAGACAGGAACTATGGCTACACCTTC. Translating it yields CASSADRNYGYTF.

The V and J genes are TRBV28 and TRBJ2-7, with TRBD1 matching over 9 bases. The J segment lost 1 base and the V segment lost 2 bases, leaving 6 bases of the junction unmatched. Germline V CDR1 and CDR2: MDHEN, SYDVKM. The CDR3 loop spans 16 amino acids. The CDR3 sequence: CASSLVLGQGSYEQYF. In DNA, the CDR3 is TGTGCCAGCAGTTTAGTCTTGGGACAGGGATCCTACGAGCAGTACTTC. Looking up the rest from reference TRBV28 and TRBJ2-7 gives the full variable domain: DVKVTQSSRYLVKRTGEKVFLECVQDMDHENMFWYRQDPGLGLRLIYFSYDVKMKEKGDIPEGYSVSREKKERFSLILESASTNQTSMYLCASSLVLGQGSYEQYFGPGTRLTVT.

The rearrangement links TRBV27 to TRBJ1-1; no definite D call. Germline loops: CDR1 MNHEY, CDR2 SMNVEV (reference sequence). V was pared by 11 bases and J by 0 bases, with 13 bases between. This CDR3 region has 13 residues. Here the CDR3 reads CAQNIFMNTEAFF. The CDR3 nucleotides are TGTGCCCAGAACATCTTTATGAACACTGAAGCTTTCTTT.

The CDR3 sequence: CASRHRGFTTNEKLFF. The CDR3 bases are TGTGCCAGCCGCCACAGGGGGTTCACAACTAATGAAAAACTGTTTTTT. The chain links TRBV19 to TRBJ1-4; 8 bases fit TRBD1. This CDR3 has 16 amino acids. The V segment lost 9 bases and the J segment 0 bases; nucleotides outside the gene matches: 9. Germline CDR1 and CDR2: LNHDA and SQIVND (reference sequence).

The genes are TRBV6-1 and TRBJ2-7; 7 bases agree with TRBD1. This CDR3 contains 15 residues. Germline assignment: CDR1 MNHNS and CDR2 SASEGT. The V gene end was trimmed by 2 bases and the J gene end by 1 base; junction bases not matched to a gene: 5. The CDR3 is CASSERSGGSYEQYF. CDR3 DNA sequence: TGTGCCAGCAGTGAACGGTCAGGGGGTTCCTACGAGCAGTACTTC.

This clone has only one observation. V and J are TRBV11-3 and TRBJ2-1; 7 bases agree with TRBD2. Losses at the gene ends were 5 bases for V and 0 bases for J; bases not matched to a gene: 4. In germline, CDR1 is SGHNT, CDR2 YENEEA. The CDR3 has 15 residues. The CDR3 is CASSLGGSSYNEQFF. DNA of the CDR3: TGTGCCAGCAGCCTCGGGGGGAGCTCCTACAATGAGCAGTTCTTC.

The chain uses TRBV5-4 and TRBJ2-7, with 9 positions matching TRBD2. The CDR3 has 15 residues. Losses at the gene ends were 0 bases for V and 4 bases for J; bases not matched to a gene: 5. From germline, CDR1 is SGHNT and CDR2 YYREEE (reference sequence). This chain's CDR3 is CASSLVPSGEYEQYF. The CDR3 region has the DNA TGTGCCAGCAGCTTGGTGCCTAGCGGGGAGTACGAGCAGTACTTC.

V and J are TRBV7-6 and TRBJ2-7, with D possibly matching TRBD1 (5 bases). Germline CDR1 is SGHVS and CDR2 is FNYEAQ. The CDR3 has 13 residues. Trimming stripped 5 bases from V and 6 bases from J, with 14 bases between. The CDR3: CASSRVPQGEQYF. Here the CDR3 DNA reads TGTGCCAGCAGCCGAGTCCCGCAGGGCGAGCAGTACTTC. The whole variable domain, filled in from reference TRBV7-6 and TRBJ2-7, reads GAGVSQSPRYKVTKRGQDVALRCDPISGHVSLYWYRQALGQGPEFLTYFNYEAQQDKSGLPNDRFSAERPEGSISTLTIQRTEQRDSAMYRCASSRVPQGEQYFGPGTRLTVT.

This chain connects TRBV27 to TRBJ2-3; 7 nucleotides line up with TRBD2. Germline V gene lookup returns CDR1 MNHEY and CDR2 SMNVEV (reference sequence). The CDR3 runs to 17 residues. J was trimmed by 5 bases and V by 1 base; bases with no gene match: 12. The CDR3 region is CASSLYPPSGGVDTQYF. The CDR3 bases are TGTGCCAGCAGTTTATACCCCCCTAGCGGCGGCGTAGATACGCAGTATTTT.

The chain employs TRBV4-3 and TRBJ2-7; 10 nucleotides agree with TRBD1. Trimming removed 1 base from V and 8 bases from J; junction bases left unmatched: 11. The CDR3 totals 16 residues. Germline CDR1 LGHNA, CDR2 YSLEER. The CDR3 here is CASSQVAGTGAPKQYF. The CDR3 nucleotides are TGCGCCAGCAGCCAAGTAGCCGGGACAGGGGCCCCGAAGCAGTACTTC.

The chain combines TRBV10-2 with TRBJ2-7; 7 nucleotides match TRBD1. The CDR3 is made up of 15 amino acids. The germline V gene has CDR1 WSHSY and CDR2 SAAADI. With 0 bases clipped from V and 2 bases from J, the junction kept 4 bases outside the gene matches. CDR3 sequence: CASSESFQGAYEQYF. In DNA form, the CDR3 reads TGCGCCAGCAGTGAGTCGTTTCAGGGGGCCTACGAGCAGTACTTC.

The chain is built from TRBV29-1 and TRBJ2-7; 7 nucleotides agree with TRBD1. The germline V gene has CDR1 SQVTM and CDR2 ANQGSEA. Trimming removed 6 bases from V and 2 bases from J; junction bases left unmatched: 4. CDR3 length equals 12 residues. CDR3 residues: CSVVGQTYEQYF. The CDR3 nucleotides read TGCAGCGTGGTGGGACAGACCTACGAGCAGTACTTC.

This clone was found a few times. The V call is TRBV5-4, the J call TRBJ2-2, with TRBD1 as a possible D gene (6 bases). The V gene lost 4 bases and the J gene lost 5 bases, with 9 bases spanning the gap. The CDR3 length is 13 residues. In germline, CDR1 is SGHNT, CDR2 YYREEE (reference sequence). CDR3 coding DNA: TGTGCCAGCAGCACTGGACAGACCGGGGAGCTGTTTTTT. As protein: CASSTGQTGELFF.